Following are 26 T cell receptor beta chains from one sample sequenced in a study of blood T cell repertoires in COVID-19. Generated by immunoSEQ multiplex PCR, the TCRdb table keeps only in-frame clones and is missing some. Among 130,000 or so clones listed, about 79% were seen once. Sequencing was carried out using peripheral blood. The source of these receptors is an older woman with acute or convalescent COVID-19.

The rearrangement joins TRBV7-6 to TRBJ2-1, with TRBD2 identical over 13 bases. The ends lost 5 bases at V and 7 bases at J; junction bases unmatched: 8. In germline, CDR1 is SGHVS, CDR2 FNYEAQ. This CDR3 spans 16 amino acids. The CDR3 sequence: CASSQGLAGAWNEQFF. The CDR3 nucleotides read TGTGCCAGCAGCCAAGGACTAGCGGGGGCGTGGAATGAGCAGTTCTTC.

The genes are TRBV7-2 and TRBJ2-3; 16 bases align to TRBD2. This CDR3 has 17 residues. V dropped 5 bases and J dropped 2; count of bases not matched to a gene: 4. CDR1 SGHTA and CDR2 FQGNSA come from the germline V gene. The chain's CDR3 is CASSLGTSGGATDTQYF. CDR3 sequence (DNA): TGTGCCAGCAGCCTCGGGACTAGCGGGGGGGCCACAGATACGCAGTATTTT.

J is TRBJ1-2 and V is TRBV9; TRBD1 matches at 8 bases. The CDR3 is made up of 15 amino acids. Per germline, CDR1 SGDLS and CDR2 YYNGEE. The ends lost 0 bases at V and 4 bases at J; junction bases unmatched: 5. For the CDR3, the DNA is TGTGCCAGCAGCGTAGACCCCGGACAGGGCTATGGCTACACCTTC. Protein sequence: CASSVDPGQGYGYTF.

The V gene is TRBV4-1, the J gene TRBJ2-3, with 11 bases aligning to TRBD2. The CDR3 runs to 17 residues. Germline trimming cut 2 bases from V and 4 bases from J; bases unmatched to any gene: 8. Per germline, CDR1 MGHRA and CDR2 YSYEKL. The CDR3 DNA sequence: TGCGCCAGCAGCCAACCCTATCTAGCGGGGGGCCCAGATACGCAGTATTTT. Protein product: CASSQPYLAGGPDTQYF.

V usage is TRBV29-1 and J usage is TRBJ1-2; a possible D gene is TRBD1 (6 bases). Germline lookup yields CDR1 SQVTM and CDR2 ANQGSEA. Trimming took off 4 bases at V and 8 bases at J, with 20 bases between the two ends. This CDR3 contains 14 residues. CDR3 nucleotides: TGCAGCGTTGTCGGTCCTGGGGGGGCAGGAGGCTACACCTTC. This encodes CSVVGPGGAGGYTF.

The chain uses TRBV21-1 and TRBJ1-2; the table calls TRBD1, which could not be checked here. TRBV21-1 is shown as a pseudogene. The CDR3 totals 16 residues. DNA of the CDR3: TGTGCCAGCAGCTTAGGACAGGGGTCTCCTAACTATGGCTACACCTTC. It codes for CASSLGQGSPNYGYTF.

The rearrangement uses TRBV3-1 (or the pseudogene TRBV3-2) and TRBJ1-6; 7 nucleotides match TRBD1. V lost 0 bases to trimming and J lost 7 bases; unmatched junction nucleotides: 21. The CDR3 has 21 residues. Germline CDR1 is LGHDT and CDR2 is YNNKEL (reference sequence). The CDR3 loop is CASSQDVPGTVRKGRNSPLHF. The CDR3 DNA sequence: TGTGCCAGCAGCCAAGATGTACCCGGGACAGTTAGAAAGGGGAGGAATTCACCCCTCCACTTT.

With respect to this clone: Other nucleotide sequences in the sample specify the same CDR3. The rearrangement links TRBV27 to TRBJ1-3; D is undetermined. The CDR3 is 14 residues long. In germline, CDR1 is MNHEY, CDR2 SMNVEV (reference sequence). The V and J ends lost 2 bases and 4 bases respectively, with 9 bases between them. CDR3 loop: CASSLGRVGNTIYF. CDR3 nucleotides: TGTGCCAGCAGTTTAGGTCGGGTCGGAAACACCATATATTTT.

In this sample, this clone turned up a few times. V gene TRBV2 combines with J gene TRBJ1-5, with 7 bases lining up with TRBD1. V lost 6 bases to trimming and J lost 2 bases; unmatched junction nucleotides: 4. This CDR3 region has 14 residues. Germline V gene sequence: CDR1 SNHLY, CDR2 FYNNEI. For the CDR3, the DNA is TGTGCCAGCAGACTCGGGACAGGCAATCAGCCCCAGCATTTT. Its protein is CASRLGTGNQPQHF.

The V and J genes are TRBV5-4 and TRBJ2-1, with TRBD2 identical over 12 bases. The junction had 5 bases not matched to a gene; V was cut back by 0 bases and J by 10 bases. In germline, CDR1 is SGHNT, CDR2 YYREEE (reference sequence). The CDR3 has 15 residues. The CDR3 DNA follows: TGTGCCAGCAGCTTGGCTAGCGGGGGGGCCATCGAGCAGTTCTTC. Translation gives CASSLASGGAIEQFF.

CDR3 protein: CASSLSVNSYEQYF. CDR3 coding DNA: TGTGCCAGCAGCCTTTCAGTGAACTCCTACGAGCAGTACTTC. This chain connects TRBV3-1 (or the pseudogene TRBV3-2) to TRBJ2-7; D gene unclear. CDR1 is LGHDT, CDR2 YNNKEL, per germline (reference sequence). CDR3 size: 14 residues. Trimming cost V 4 bases and J 0 bases, with 10 bases left between them.

The CDR3 nucleotides read TGTGCCAGTAGTCCCAGGGCCGGGGAGCTGTTTTTT. Translating gives CASSPRAGELFF. The rearrangement joins TRBV19 to TRBJ2-2; D might be TRBD1 (5 bases). The CDR3 runs to 12 residues. Germline V gene sequence: CDR1 LNHDA, CDR2 SQIVND (reference sequence). V dropped 5 bases and J dropped 6 bases, with 7 bases sitting between them.

The rearrangement uses TRBV19 and TRBJ2-1, with 10 bases identical to TRBD2. After removal of 0 bases from V and 11 bases from J, the junction contained 7 bases not matched to a gene. Germline CDR1 is LNHDA and CDR2 is SQIVND (reference sequence). This CDR3 contains 15 residues. The CDR3 is CASSIDSSGGQKQFF. The CDR3 DNA reads as TGTGCCAGTAGTATAGATAGTAGCGGGGGGCAAAAGCAGTTCTTC. The full variable domain, with the rest looked up from reference TRBV19 and TRBJ2-1, is DGGITQSPKYLFRKEGQNVTLSCEQNLNHDAMYWYRQDPGQGLRLIYYSQIVNDFQKGDIAEGYSVSREKKESFPLTVTSAQKNPTAFYLCASSIDSSGGQKQFFGPGTRLTVL.

This chain uses TRBV4-1 with TRBJ2-7; D possibly corresponds to TRBD2 (5 bases). Germline values: CDR1 MGHRA, CDR2 YSYEKL. V lost 1 base, J lost 3 bases, and 10 bases lay in between. The CDR3 is made up of 14 amino acids. As DNA, the CDR3 is TGCGCCAGCAGCCAAGGGTTCGGGGACTACGAGCAGTACGTC. Translating it yields CASSQGFGDYEQYV.

This rearrangement joins TRBV9 to TRBJ2-3; no clear D. This CDR3 has 17 residues. V dropped 0 bases and J dropped 0 bases, with 14 bases sitting between them. The germline CDR1 and CDR2 sequences are SGDLS and YYNGEE. CDR3 DNA sequence: TGTGCCAGCAGCGTAGGTGTCAGCGCTTCTAGCACAGATACGCAGTATTTT. This codes for CASSVGVSASSTDTQYF.

The CDR3 DNA reads TGTGCCAGCAGGACCAACCAGGACAGGATAAATGAAAAACTGTTTTTT. This translates into CASRTNQDRINEKLFF. The rearrangement joins TRBV3-1 (or the pseudogene TRBV3-2) to TRBJ1-4, with TRBD1 matching over 7 bases. V lost 6 bases and J lost 5; bases outside the gene matches: 12. Germline CDR1 reads LGHDT; CDR2 reads YNNKEL (reference sequence). The CDR3 runs 16 residues.

The chain uses TRBV7-2 and TRBJ1-1; possible D gene TRBD1, 6 bases. The germline V gene encodes CDR1 SGHTA and CDR2 FQGNSA. The CDR3 runs 12 residues. The germline V and J ends were trimmed by 6 bases and 11 bases, with 16 bases remaining between them. CDR3 protein: CASSSSRGGAFF. CDR3 nucleotide sequence: TGTGCCAGCAGTTCTTCCAGGGGTGGTGCTTTCTTT.

The chain has TRBV18 and TRBJ1-4; D gene uncertain. This CDR3 is built from 11 residues. V was shortened by 3 bases and J by 7 bases, with 3 bases between the two germline ends. Germline CDR1 reads KGHSH; CDR2 reads LQKENI. CDR3 region: CASSPGEKLFF. For the CDR3, the DNA is TGTGCCAGCTCACCCGGTGAAAAACTGTTTTTT.

CDR3 sequence reads: CASSFSGGDYGYTF. The CDR3 DNA sequence: TGTGCCAGCAGCTTCTCGGGGGGCGACTATGGCTACACCTTC. J is TRBJ1-2 and V is TRBV7-2, with TRBD1 as a possible D gene (6 bases). CDR1 is SGHTA, CDR2 FQGNSA, per germline. The CDR3 sequence is 14 residues long. The V end lost 3 bases, the J end lost 3 bases, and 11 bases lay between the germline ends.

In this sample, this clone turned up a few times. CDR3 protein: CASSDPDRGPSRYTF. Written as DNA, the CDR3 is TGTGCCAGCAGTGACCCGGACAGGGGCCCTTCTCGCTACACCTTC. The chain is built from TRBV6-6 and TRBJ1-2; TRBD1 matches 9 bases. V lost 5 bases to trimming and J lost 9 bases; unmatched junction nucleotides: 13. Germline lookup yields CDR1 MNHNY and CDR2 SVGAGI (reference sequence). The CDR3 spans 15 residues.

Remarks on this clone: Germline and junction disagree at one end, which may indicate a read error. The chain couples TRBV12-5 to TRBJ2-3, with 15 bases matching TRBD2. The CDR3 is 16 amino acids. Germline CDR1 reads LGHNT; CDR2 reads FRNRAP. The CDR3 DNA reads as TGTGCTAGTGGCCCGGGACTAGCGGGGGGCACGGATACGCAGTATTTT. It yields the protein CASGPGLAGGTDTQYF.

This rearrangement joins TRBV19 to TRBJ1-2, with 8 bases aligning to TRBD1. The CDR3 consists of 16 residues. Trimming removed 1 base from V and 7 bases from J; junction bases left unmatched: 11. In germline, CDR1 is LNHDA, CDR2 SQIVND (reference sequence). In nucleotides, the CDR3 is TGTGCCAGTAGTATAGGGACCCAGGGGGCGCAATCTGGCTACACCTTC. Translation: CASSIGTQGAQSGYTF.

V usage is TRBV7-2 and J usage is TRBJ1-3, with D maybe TRBD1 (5 bases). The CDR3 contains 14 residues. Germline assignment: CDR1 SGHTA and CDR2 FQGNSA. Trimming left V 6 bases short and J 0 bases short, with 9 bases between. The CDR3 region is CASSDSFSGNTIYF. The CDR3 DNA reads TGTGCCAGCAGTGACAGCTTCTCTGGAAACACCATATATTTT.

The chain carries TRBV5-1 and TRBJ1-1, with D possibly TRBD1 on 5 matching bases. This CDR3 region has 15 residues. The germline CDR1 and CDR2 sequences are SGHRS and YFSETQ. V was shortened by 0 bases and J by 7 bases, with 16 bases between the two germline ends. The CDR3 nucleotides are TGCGCCAGCAGCTTGGAATTTATACAGGCTGGTGAAGCTTTCTTT. Translating it yields CASSLEFIQAGEAFF. Supplemented by reference TRBV5-1 and TRBJ1-1, the full variable domain reads KAGVTQTPRYLIKTRGQQVTLSCSPISGHRSVSWYQQTPGQGLQFLFEYFSETQRNKGNFPGRFSGRQFSNSRSEMNVSTLELGDSALYLCASSLEFIQAGEAFFGQGTRLTVV.

The CDR3 bases are TGTGCCAGTTGCGACAGGGGGGGTCTCTATGGCTACACCTTC. As protein: CASCDRGGLYGYTF. The chain carries TRBV19 and TRBJ1-2; 9 positions agree with TRBD1. The J segment lost 4 bases and the V segment lost 8 bases, leaving 8 bases of the junction unmatched. Germline V CDR1 and CDR2: LNHDA, SQIVND (reference sequence). The CDR3 is 14 amino acids.

The chain uses TRBV12-3 or TRBV12-4 and TRBJ1-1; D possibly corresponds to TRBD1 (6 bases). Between the trimmed V and J ends, which lost 9 bases and 0 bases, there was a span of 11 bases. This CDR3 has 13 residues. Here the CDR3 DNA reads TGTGCCAGTAAGGACAGTATGAACACTGAAGCTTTCTTT. This translates into CASKDSMNTEAFF.